This T cell receptor (beta chain) was sequenced during a study of blood T cell repertoires in COVID-19 (dated by TCRdb to 2020 to 2022). Describing the broader study: Collaborator samples came from the United States, Italy and Spain and covered acute and convalescent phases of COVID-19. The prospective study material was composed of cDNA or gDNA derived from T cells, B-cell-depleted T cells, or PBMCs. Subjects who had been exposed to COVID-19, were actively infected with it, or had recovered from it provided the deeply sampled blood TCRbeta repertoires that made up the dataset. A freely available public database, intended as a resource for researchers studying the immune response to SARS-CoV-2, is where the repertoires were released. Nearly every sample came with metadata listing a de-identified subject ID, COVID-19 status, age in years and sex. Where HLA class I and class II types were available, the types were taken from metadata supplied by the sample provider, not from assay-based typing. The samples were drawn from two sources: the first 160 participants of the ongoing ImmuneRACE study, and over 950 subjects contributed by 6 global collaborators.

About this clone itself: The antigen this receptor binds is unknown. The input lacks base qualities; no much larger clone sits a single base away.

Whole blood was collected in K2EDTA tubes by collaborating institutions according to the institutions' own protocols. Collaborator samples were shipped for TCRbeta analysis as frozen whole blood, isolated PBMCs, or DNA extracted from either sample type. What the authors observed across the whole study: The quantity of clinical and demographic metadata differed by source and by participant and was supplied without curation.

TCRbeta CDR3 regions were amplified from genomic DNA by means of the immunoSEQ Assay, a bias-controlled multiplex PCR. As for how the authors treated the data: The number of nucleated cells in each sample was estimated by amplification of reference gene primers within the assay. Sequence reads were collapsed and filtered to measure the absolute abundance of every unique TCRbeta CDR3 rearrangement. Productive Simpson clonality was computed per sample as the square root of Simpson's diversity index over productive rearrangements. Here the immuneACCESS table is served through TCRdb, limited to in-frame sequences with V and J called. Missing clones are a known gap in these copies; in checked studies unresolved V genes cover under half, and the rest lacks a known reason. V and J calls and clone size are copied from that table; D and trimming were computed from the DNA. This sample has 45,000 or so clones in its table, and 89% of those were observed once. Roughly 15% of the sample is held by the ten biggest clonotypes.

The CDR3 covers 16 residues, taking in both the cysteine and the phenylalanine. Kept here is only the CDR3 DNA, which spans 48 bases and is read in frame from base 1. CDR1 and CDR2, looked up from the germline V gene, are ENHRY and SYGVKD. The junction shows trimming of 6 bases on V and 0 bases on J, plus 15 bases between the germline ends. This TCR came from a man in his 70s with active COVID-19. This receptor chain uses TRBV10-3 and TRBJ1-3; TRBD1 could be the D gene, as 5 bases match. Input material: peripheral blood. In nucleotide form, the sequence is TGTGCCATCAGATCGGACGGGGGACGCTCTGGAAACACCATATATTTT. Its coded protein is CAIRSDGGRSGNTIYF.